This T cell receptor beta chain was captured in a study of PD-L1 blockade in urothelial cancer (dated by TCRdb to the late 2010s). Study-level background: All patients started therapy around 2014 and received atezolizumab 1,200 mg intravenously every 3 weeks. About 90% of the 29 patients were identified as males with urothelial cancer of bladder origin, and a prior smoking history was reported by 18 of 29 patients. An ECOG performance status of 0 or 1 was recorded for the patients, and 0 to 3 prior chemotherapy regimens had been received by the patients. Blood samples were analyzed 3 weeks after the start of treatment (second dose) and 6 weeks after the start of treatment. Blood samples gave median yields of approximately 130,000 T cells and approximately 80,000 unique TCRs, along with a median clonality of about 0.084. The study, an exploratory multi-omic analysis, examined somatic, immune and clinical correlates of response to PD-L1 blockade with atezolizumab in urothelial cancer. Pretreatment tumor samples and matched peripheral blood, collected serially before and after atezolizumab treatment, underwent TCR sequencing. Durable clinical benefit was defined as progression-free survival longer than 6 months, and TCR features were also tested against progression-free and overall survival. In the same patients who had TCR sequencing, pretreatment tumors also underwent whole exome sequencing and RNA sequencing. Fewer than ten patients reached durable clinical benefit, while about 19 patients did not. Pretreatment blood TCR-seq was available for 27 to 30 patients, at least one posttreatment blood collection was obtained for around 25 patients, and tumor TCR-seq was available for around 25 patients.

Broader findings and caveats from the paper: Greater expansion of tumor-associated TCR clones in peripheral blood 3 weeks after the start of treatment was observed in patients with durable benefit (n of about 20, p = 0.022). Improved progression-free and overall survival was found to be associated with pretreatment peripheral blood TCR clonality below the median. Because of the small sample size (n ≈ 31) and the many exploratory analyses performed, the results are intended to be regarded as hypothesis-generating.

The CDR3, cysteine through phenylalanine, is 14 amino acids long. Of the read, only the CDR3 DNA is kept; its 42 bases are in frame from base 1. Trimmed from V: 6 bases; trimmed from J: 4 bases; junction bases lacking a gene match: 4. For CDR1 and CDR2, the germline V gene lists MDHEN and SYDVKM. This clone was counted once. Which antigen it targets is not known. Base qualities are not recorded, but no much larger clone differs from it by a single base. Per the publication, the time point label means: peripheral blood 6 weeks after treatment start. The cohort comprised about 30 patients with locally advanced or metastatic urothelial carcinoma treated at Memorial Sloan Kettering on a trial protocol. Peripheral blood mononuclear cells were collected pretreatment and during treatment, at between 1 and 8 total time points per patient. The Qiagen DNeasy Blood extraction kit was used to purify genomic DNA from total PBMCs and from tumor samples. PBMCs were collected pretreatment and during treatment, and were isolated and stored as previously described.

Each PCR received spiked-in synthetic TCR analog templates so that absolute template abundance could be estimated from read counts. The immunoSEQ assay used bias-controlled V and J gene primers to amplify TCRbeta CDR3 regions from genomic DNA. Sequencing of rearranged TCRbeta segments was done at approximately 20X coverage. As for how the authors treated the data: Clustering was used to correct sequencing errors, and CDR3s were annotated against IMGT to assign V, D and J genes. Downstream analyses used only productive TCRbeta rearrangements, leaving out any out-of-frame or stop-codon sequences. To compute clonality, Shannon entropy was normalized by the log of the number of unique productive sequences and then subtracted from one. Fisher's exact test with Benjamini-Hochberg correction, at a threshold of adjusted p below 0.01, was used to find clones that differed between time points or between blood and tumor. TCRdb retrieved this table from immuneACCESS and kept in-frame rearrangements only. Not all clones are present; in checked studies, unresolved V genes account for under half, and no reason is known for the remainder. That table supplies the V and J calls and clone size; D and trimming were determined from the DNA. The sample table contains about 30,000 clones; only one count was recorded for around 84% of them. Around 3% of the sample comes from the top ten.

The chain couples TRBV28 to TRBJ2-2; TRBD2 matches 8 bases in the middle. The sequences come from PBMCs, collected around atezolizumab (anti-PD-L1) treatment. The sequence came from a man aged 70-80 years with urothelial cancer. The sequence in DNA is TGTGCCAGCAGCCCGGGAGGGGCCACCGGGGAGCTGTTTTTT. Its protein reads: CASSPGGATGELFF. The full variable domain, completed from the reference TRBV28 and TRBJ2-2 proteins outside the CDR3, reads DVKVTQSSRYLVKRTGEKVFLECVQDMDHENMFWYRQDPGLGLRLIYFSYDVKMKEKGDIPEGYSVSREKKERFSLILESASTNQTSMYLCASSPGGATGELFFGEGSRLTVL.